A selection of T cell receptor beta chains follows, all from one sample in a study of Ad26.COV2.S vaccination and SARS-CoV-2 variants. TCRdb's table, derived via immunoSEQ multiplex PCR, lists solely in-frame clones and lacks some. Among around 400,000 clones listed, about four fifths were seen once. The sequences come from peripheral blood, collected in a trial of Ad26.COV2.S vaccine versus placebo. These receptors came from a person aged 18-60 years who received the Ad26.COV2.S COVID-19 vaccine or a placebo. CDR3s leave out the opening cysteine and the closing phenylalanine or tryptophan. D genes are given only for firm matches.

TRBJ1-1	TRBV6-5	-	ASSYWEDSTEAF
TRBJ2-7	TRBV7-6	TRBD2	ASSLSLAATLSYEQY
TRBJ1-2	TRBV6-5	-	ASTDEGFGYT
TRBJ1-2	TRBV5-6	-	ASNPRSHLGDFNYGYT
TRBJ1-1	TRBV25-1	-	ASSGRMTEAF
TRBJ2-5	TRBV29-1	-	SVHPAGSETRETQY
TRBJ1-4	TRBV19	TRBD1	ASSRRRDRANEKLF
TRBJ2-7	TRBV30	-	ALRAAESYEQY
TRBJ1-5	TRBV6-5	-	ASSYSGYAQPQH
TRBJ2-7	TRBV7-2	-	ASSLTYEQY
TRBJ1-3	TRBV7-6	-	ASSPGRSSGNTIY
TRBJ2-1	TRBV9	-	ASSVTGYSSYNEQF
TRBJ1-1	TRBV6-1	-	ASSWTVNTEAF
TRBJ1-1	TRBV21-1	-	ASSPRGMNTEAF
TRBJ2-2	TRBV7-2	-	ASRLQGFNTGELF
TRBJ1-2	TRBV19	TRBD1	ASSAIDRGRIDGYT
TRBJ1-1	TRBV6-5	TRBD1	ASRWTGDTEAF
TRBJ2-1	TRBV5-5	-	ASSLGLAPNEQF
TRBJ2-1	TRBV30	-	AWSSPRGQF
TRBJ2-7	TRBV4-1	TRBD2	ASSQEAGPLGEQY
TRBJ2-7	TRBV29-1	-	SSLGTADEQY
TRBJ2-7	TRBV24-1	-	ATSVGATYEQY
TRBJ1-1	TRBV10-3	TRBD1	AISGTGFDTEAF
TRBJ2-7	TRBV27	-	ASRRGGGFYEQY
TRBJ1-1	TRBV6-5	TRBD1	ASKRGQNRGSEAF
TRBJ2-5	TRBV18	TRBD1	ASSPRTGRETQY
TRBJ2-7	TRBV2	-	ASSLEPSEQY
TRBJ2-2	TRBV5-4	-	ASSQSGLNTGELF
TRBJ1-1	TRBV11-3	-	ASSVPNIAEAF
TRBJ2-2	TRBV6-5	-	ASRFRGTGAGELF
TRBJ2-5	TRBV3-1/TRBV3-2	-	ASRSMGRDQETQY
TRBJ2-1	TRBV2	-	ASSRLAEQF
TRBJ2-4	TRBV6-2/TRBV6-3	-	ASSSAGAGKNIQY
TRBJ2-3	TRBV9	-	ASSVRPQTDTQY
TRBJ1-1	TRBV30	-	AWSVFANTEAF
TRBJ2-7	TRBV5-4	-	ASSLVEQGGEQY
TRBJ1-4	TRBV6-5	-	ATSLGTAEKLF
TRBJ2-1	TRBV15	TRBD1	ATSRGGDRAREQF
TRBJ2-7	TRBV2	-	ASSDETGILYEQY
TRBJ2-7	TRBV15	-	ATSREGGQSYEQY
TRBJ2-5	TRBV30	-	AWTRGPQETQY
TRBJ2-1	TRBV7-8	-	ASSLYGNNEQF
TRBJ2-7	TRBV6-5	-	ASSWEFYEQY
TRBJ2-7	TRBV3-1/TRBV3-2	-	ASSQDVTWDSPYEQY
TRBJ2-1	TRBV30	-	AWSRWGYNEQF
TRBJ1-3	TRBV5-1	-	ASSWGDQSGNTIY
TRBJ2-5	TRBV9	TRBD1	ASSVGQGAGEETQY
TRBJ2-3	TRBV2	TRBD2	ASSEFSGTSNPDTQY
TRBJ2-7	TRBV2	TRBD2	ASLTSGAAYEQY
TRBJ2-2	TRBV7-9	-	ASSYRRTTLRPGELF